These T cell receptor beta chains were read from a single sample in a study of cytotoxic CD8 clonotypes in ibrutinib-treated CLL. The assay was immunoSEQ multiplex PCR, and TCRdb's table has in-frame clones only and misses some. The table lists 300,000 to 400,000 clones, roughly 70% of them singletons, with around 6.6% in the top ten. This sample comprised PBMCs, obtained after 36 months of ibrutinib treatment. The receptors originated from a human donor with chronic lymphocytic leukemia. Each CDR3 is given with its conserved first and last residue. D genes are given only for firm matches. Size tells how often a clone was seen (once, few, many) or the class of an expanded clone, and some rows leave it out.

j_call: TRBJ1-2; v_call: TRBV5-6; d_call: .; clone_size: .; cdr3_nt: TGTGCCAGCAGCTTGGTTCGCGGGGTTGGCTACACCTTC; cdr3_aa: CASSLVRGVGYTF
j_call: TRBJ1-2; v_call: TRBV6-5; d_call: .; clone_size: .; cdr3_nt: TGTGCCAGCAGCACACGCGGCAGACTCTATGGCTACACCTTC; cdr3_aa: CASSTRGRLYGYTF
j_call: TRBJ2-7; v_call: TRBV2; d_call: TRBD2; clone_size: .; cdr3_nt: TGTGCCAGCAGTGAAGCCCTCGGACTAGCGGGATCCTACGAGCAGTACTTC; cdr3_aa: CASSEALGLAGSYEQYF
j_call: TRBJ2-5; v_call: TRBV29-1; d_call: TRBD2; clone_size: .; cdr3_nt: TGCAGCGTTGAGTGGATTCTAGCGGGAGTAAGGGAGACCCAGTACTTC; cdr3_aa: CSVEWILAGVRETQYF
j_call: TRBJ2-3; v_call: TRBV6-6; d_call: .; clone_size: .; cdr3_nt: TGTGCCAGCAGCCTACCAGGGTCAGATACGCAGTATTTT; cdr3_aa: CASSLPGSDTQYF
j_call: TRBJ1-1; v_call: TRBV11-2; d_call: .; clone_size: .; cdr3_nt: TGTGCCAGCAGCTTAATCTGGTCTGAAGCTTTCTTT; cdr3_aa: CASSLIWSEAFF
j_call: TRBJ1-4; v_call: TRBV28; d_call: TRBD1; clone_size: .; cdr3_nt: TGTGCCAGCAGTTTGGCAGGGGGCAGTTCGGTAATGCTGTTTTTT; cdr3_aa: CASSLAGGSSVMLFF
j_call: TRBJ1-2; v_call: TRBV7-9; d_call: .; clone_size: .; cdr3_nt: TGTGCCAGCAGCTTCTGGGATTCAGGGAACTATGGCTACACCTTC; cdr3_aa: CASSFWDSGNYGYTF
j_call: TRBJ2-7; v_call: TRBV27; d_call: .; clone_size: .; cdr3_nt: TGTGCCAGCAGTTTATCCGGACAGCAAGCCTACGAGCAGTACTTC; cdr3_aa: CASSLSGQQAYEQYF
j_call: TRBJ2-7; v_call: TRBV4-2; d_call: TRBD2; clone_size: .; cdr3_nt: TGTGCCAGCAGCCAAGTTGGAGCGGGGGCTGAGTACGAGCAGTACTTC; cdr3_aa: CASSQVGAGAEYEQYF
j_call: TRBJ2-5; v_call: TRBV5-8; d_call: .; clone_size: .; cdr3_nt: TGTGCCAGCAACCCTCTTGCAATAGGACTACCCCACCAGTACTTC; cdr3_aa: CASNPLAIGLPHQYF
j_call: TRBJ2-4; v_call: TRBV11-2; d_call: .; clone_size: few; cdr3_nt: TGTGCCAGCAGCTCCCAGGGAGTTCAGTACTTC; cdr3_aa: CASSSQGVQYF
j_call: TRBJ2-3; v_call: TRBV7-6; d_call: TRBD2; clone_size: few; cdr3_nt: TGTGCCAGCAGCTTAAGAGGGCGGGGGGCCACAGATACGCAGTATTTT; cdr3_aa: CASSLRGRGATDTQYF
j_call: TRBJ2-7; v_call: TRBV7-6; d_call: .; clone_size: .; cdr3_nt: TGTGCCAGCAGCTTAAATTGGTCAGGCGAGGACGAGCAGTACTTC; cdr3_aa: CASSLNWSGEDEQYF
j_call: TRBJ2-7; v_call: TRBV7-8; d_call: .; clone_size: .; cdr3_nt: TGTGCCAGCAGCCTGGACACAGGTTACGAGCAGTACTTC; cdr3_aa: CASSLDTGYEQYF
j_call: TRBJ2-7; v_call: TRBV5-1; d_call: .; clone_size: .; cdr3_nt: TGCGCCAGCAGCTTGGCCGGCTTGGGCATTTCCTACGAGCAGTACTTC; cdr3_aa: CASSLAGLGISYEQYF
j_call: TRBJ2-5; v_call: TRBV28; d_call: .; clone_size: .; cdr3_nt: TGTGCCAGCAGTTTATCAGCTTTTTACCAAGAGACCCAGTACTTC; cdr3_aa: CASSLSAFYQETQYF
j_call: TRBJ2-1; v_call: TRBV5-1; d_call: TRBD2; clone_size: .; cdr3_nt: TGCGCCAGCAGCTTGGTGAGCGCGGGAGCTGGCAATGAGCAGTTCTTC; cdr3_aa: CASSLVSAGAGNEQFF
j_call: TRBJ2-7; v_call: TRBV4-1; d_call: TRBD2; clone_size: once; cdr3_nt: TGCGCCAGCAGCGAGGTGGCTAGCGGGAGGTACGAGCAGTACTTC; cdr3_aa: CASSEVASGRYEQYF
j_call: TRBJ2-1; v_call: TRBV4-3; d_call: TRBD2; clone_size: .; cdr3_nt: TGCGCCAGCAGCCAAGACCCTATCCTAGCGGGGATGTACAATGAGCAGTTCTTC; cdr3_aa: CASSQDPILAGMYNEQFF
j_call: TRBJ2-7; v_call: TRBV7-6; d_call: TRBD1; clone_size: few; cdr3_nt: TGTGCCAGCAGCTTAGCTGGGGACAGGGTATGGGGGCCCGAGCAGTACTTC; cdr3_aa: CASSLAGDRVWGPEQYF
j_call: TRBJ2-7; v_call: TRBV11-3; d_call: .; clone_size: .; cdr3_nt: TGTGCCACTCATAACCGGCGGGATGAATACGAGCAGTACTTC; cdr3_aa: CATHNRRDEYEQYF
j_call: TRBJ2-3; v_call: TRBV29-1; d_call: TRBD2; clone_size: .; cdr3_nt: TGCAGCGTGATTGGGACTAGCGCTGTTACGCAGTATTTT; cdr3_aa: CSVIGTSAVTQYF
j_call: TRBJ2-5; v_call: TRBV7-9; d_call: TRBD1; clone_size: once; cdr3_nt: TGTGCCAGCAGCTTGACAGGGTTGGAGACCCAGTACTTC; cdr3_aa: CASSLTGLETQYF
j_call: TRBJ2-1; v_call: TRBV4-1; d_call: TRBD1; clone_size: .; cdr3_nt: TGCGCCAGCAGCCACACCGGGACAGGGTTCTACAATGAGCAGTTCTTC; cdr3_aa: CASSHTGTGFYNEQFF
j_call: TRBJ2-7; v_call: TRBV7-3; d_call: .; clone_size: few; cdr3_nt: TGTGCCAGCAGCCTTGGGGCCGAGCAGTACTTC; cdr3_aa: CASSLGAEQYF